This paragraph reports one T cell receptor (beta chain). Germline values: CDR1 MGHRA, CDR2 YSYEKL. This CDR3 has 16 amino acids. The V segment lost 4 bases and the J segment 6 bases; nucleotides outside the gene matches: 11. Measured with immunoSEQ multiplex PCR; TCRdb has only the in-frame clones, and not every one. The table records under 65,000 clones, 80% to 90% of them present only once. These data come from a study of control samples from healthy donors and cancer patients. Sequences were obtained from PBMCs. This receptor was identified in a woman aged 45-65 years with lung cancer. The V gene is TRBV4-1, the J gene TRBJ1-1; TRBD1 aligns across 10 bases. CDR3 coding DNA: TGCGCCAGCAGCCCTACCGCCTCCGACAGGGGGCCTGAAGCTTTCTTT. Translated: CASSPTASDRGPEAFF.